The source of this T cell receptor beta chain is a study of blood T cell repertoires in COVID-19 (dated by TCRdb to the early 2020s). Turning to the overall study: Collaborator samples came from the United States, Italy and Spain and covered acute and convalescent phases of COVID-19. The prospective study material was composed of cDNA or gDNA derived from T cells, B-cell-depleted T cells, or PBMCs. The repertoires were made available in a free public database intended to serve as a resource for research on the immune response to SARS-CoV-2. Samples came from the ongoing ImmuneRACE study (first 160 participants) plus 1,254 subjects from 6 global collaborators. Where available, HLA class I and class II types were taken from metadata supplied by the sample provider and were not determined by assay-based typing. Subjects who had been exposed to COVID-19, were actively infected with it, or had recovered from it provided the deeply sampled blood TCRbeta repertoires that made up the dataset. A de-identified subject ID, COVID-19 status, age in years and sex were almost always included in the sample metadata. Study-level results and caveats: Clinical and demographic metadata were provided uncurated, with the amount varying by source and participant.

TCRbeta CDR3 regions were amplified from genomic DNA by means of the immunoSEQ Assay, a bias-controlled multiplex PCR. Regarding the original processing steps: Nucleated cell counts per sample were estimated from amplification of reference gene primers within the assay. To quantify the absolute abundance of each unique TCRbeta CDR3 rearrangement, sequence reads were collapsed and filtered. Productive Simpson clonality was computed per sample as the square root of Simpson's diversity index over productive rearrangements. TCRdb took over this immuneACCESS table, retaining in-frame rearrangements with V and J assigned. Such tables are incomplete; in checked studies, under half of the missing clones stem from an unresolved V gene, and the remainder is unexplained. That table supplies the V and J calls and clone size; D and trimming were determined from the DNA. The sample has fewer than 250,000 clones on record, around four fifths of them singletons. Approximately 20% of the sample comes from the top ten.

Whole blood was collected in K2EDTA tubes by collaborating institutions according to the institutions' own protocols. For TCRbeta analysis, collaborators shipped samples in one of three forms: frozen whole blood, isolated PBMCs, or DNA extracted from either of those sample types. This clone has a handful of counts. It lacks a known antigen. No much larger clone exists at a distance of one base, and base qualities are not known. The sample taken for sequencing was peripheral blood. This sequence originates from a man under 40 with active or convalescent COVID-19.

The nucleotides read TGTGCCAGCAGCTTGGCCGGTCAGCCCCAGCATTTT. This codes for CASSLAGQPQHF. This sequence uses TRBV5-4 and TRBJ1-5; the D gene identity is not certain. The CDR3 covers 12 residues, taking in both the cysteine and the phenylalanine. The CDR3 DNA has 36 bases and is translated from base 1. The junction carries 4 bases between V and J, which are trimmed by 0 bases and 6 bases respectively. The germline V gene (reference sequence) yields SGHNT for CDR1 and YYREEE for CDR2.